The clone carrying this TCR beta chain was observed at least ten times. What it binds is not known. This sample stems from a study of identical twins. General study results and limits: Invariant MAIT and iNKT cells are populations that could partly confound zero-insertion analyses.

All donors comprised healthy Caucasians. A universal primer site arose from template switching, and cDNA bore unique molecular identifiers. TCRdb itself ran the 5' RACE reads through MiXCR, one entry per CDR3 protein. Of 450,000 to 650,000 distinct CDR3 sequences in the sample, approximately 10% were seen once. Trimming took off 6 bases at V and 5 bases at J, with 16 bases between the two ends. CDR1 and CDR2 (germline): MNHNS, SASEGT. CDR3 length equals 14 residues. The sample was also linked to a second study, of yellow fever vaccine responses in identical twins.

This clonotype was sampled from a young woman in good health. The chain has TRBV6-1 and TRBJ2-5, with D perhaps matching TRBD2 (6 bases). Sequenced input: PBMCs. The CDR3 sequence is CASRKESGVETQYF. The CDR3 coding sequence is TGTGCCAGCAGGAAGGAATCGGGGGTGGAGACCCAGTACTTC.